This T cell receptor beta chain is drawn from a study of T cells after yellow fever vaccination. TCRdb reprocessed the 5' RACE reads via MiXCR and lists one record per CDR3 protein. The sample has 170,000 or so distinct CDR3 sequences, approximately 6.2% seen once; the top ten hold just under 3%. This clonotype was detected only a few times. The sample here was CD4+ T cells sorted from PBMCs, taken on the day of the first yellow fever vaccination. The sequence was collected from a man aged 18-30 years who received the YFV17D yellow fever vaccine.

The CDR3 nucleotides are TGTGCCAGCAGCCATCGGGACAGCTATGCAGATACGCAGTATTTT. It yields the protein CASSHRDSYADTQYF. The V gene is TRBV7-9, the J gene TRBJ2-3, with 7 bases that match TRBD1. The germline CDR1 and CDR2 sequences are SEHNR and FQNEAQ (reference sequence). There are 15 residues in the CDR3. V trimming: 5 bases; J trimming: 4 bases; junction bases outside the gene matches: 9.